This T cell receptor (delta chain) was sequenced for a study of gamma-delta T cells after stem cell transplantation. The CDR3 consists of 16 residues. V lost 0 bases, J lost 3 bases, and 5 bases stayed unmatched. CDR1 is GEAIGNYY and CDR2 is EKD in the germline V gene. TCRdb re-called clones from the RT-PCR reads using CATT. This table holds about 11,000 delta-chain clones, 1% to 1.5% found once. This clone is classed as medium-sized (0.01 to 0.1%). V gene TRDV2 combines with J gene TRDJ1, with TRDD3 matching 11 bases. Source material: gamma-delta T cells. This clonotype was obtained from a human donor. It is not recorded whose cells these are; they may come from a transplant donor. CDR3 DNA: TGTGCCTGTGACACCCTACTGGGGGATAGCTCCGATAAACTCATCTTT. Translating gives CACDTLLGDSSDKLIF.